This TCR beta chain was sequenced during a study of shared clonotypes between healthy human individuals. At the level of the study: Ranging from 18 to 49 in age, donors were a couple of women and a few men. Researchers assigned three CD4 naive, three CD4 memory, two CD8 naive and one CD8 memory plate to each donor.

CDR1 and CDR2 (germline): WSHSY, SAAADI. Trimming shortened V by 4 bases and J by 4 bases, and 8 bases separated the two germline ends. This CDR3 is built from 13 residues. The table came from immunoSEQ multiplex PCR; TCRdb's copy has only in-frame clones and leaves some out. The repertoire holds about 980,000 clones, with 76% as singletons. The source of this sequence is a young man in good health. The chain has TRBV10-2 and TRBJ1-5; no firm D call. The sample taken for sequencing was memory CD4+ T cells sorted from blood. Subset given: CD45RA-negative fraction. Here the CDR3 reads CASSVKENQPQHF. Written as DNA, the CDR3 is TGCGCCAGCAGTGTTAAGGAGAATCAGCCCCAGCATTTT.